One sample yielded the 8 T cell receptor beta chains listed below, sequenced in a study of T cells after yellow fever vaccination (dated by TCRdb to between 2019 and 2020). Library preparation used 5' RACE. Sequenced using an Illumina NovaSeq 6000. Using fastp trimming at Q25 and MiXCR clonotype assembly, TCRdb reanalyzed the public sequencing data and kept in-frame beta chains. Each entry is one CDR3 protein sequence, shown with its most common DNA and genes. The sample has 400,000 or so distinct CDR3 sequences on record, 15% to 20% of them singletons. The leading ten clones occupy 15% to 20% of the sample. The treatment or condition label, read with the paper, signifies: live attenuated yellow fever vaccine strain. The sample was PBMCs, taken before the yellow fever booster vaccination. Source of these receptors: a man between 18 and 35 years old who received the YFV17D yellow fever vaccine.

This clonotype has just a few counts. The rearrangement joins TRBV7-2 to TRBJ2-6, with D possibly being TRBD2 (5 bases). This CDR3 has 16 amino acids. V was shortened by 1 base and J by 4 bases, with 11 bases between the two germline ends. Germline V CDR1 and CDR2: SGHTA, FQGNSA. CDR3 sequence (DNA): TGTGCCAGCAGCTTAGTGCGGGCTCTGGGGGCCAACGTCCTGACTTTC. Its translation is CASSLVRALGANVLTF.

The chain joins TRBV29-1 to TRBJ2-3; tentatively, D is TRBD1 or TRBD2 (5 bases each). Between the trimmed V and J ends, which lost 2 bases and 2 bases, there was a span of 11 bases. Germline V gives CDR1 SQVTM, CDR2 ANQGSEA. The CDR3 extends over 14 amino acids. The CDR3, as DNA: TGCAGCGTTGAATTCGGGGCCGCCACAGATACGCAGTATTTT. Protein: CSVEFGAATDTQYF.

The chain joins TRBV5-6 to TRBJ1-2; TRBD1 might be the D (6 bases). This CDR3 has 17 amino acids. V gave up 8 bases and J gave up 6 bases, with 29 bases separating them. Germline V gene sequence: CDR1 SGHDT, CDR2 YYEEEE. As DNA, the CDR3 is TGTGCCAGTAGCCCCAGGGGAGGCAAAGGAATAGACCATGGCTACACCTTC. Amino acids: CASSPRGGKGIDHGYTF.

This clonotype turned up a few times. The chain is built from TRBV28 and TRBJ2-2; D gene ambiguous. Trimming cost V 7 bases and J 2 bases, with 8 bases left between them. The CDR3 spans 13 residues. Germline CDR1 reads MDHEN; CDR2 reads SYDVKM. The CDR3 bases are TGTGCCAGCACCGTTTTAAACACCGGGGAGCTGTTTTTT. As protein: CASTVLNTGELFF.

V gene TRBV20-1 combines with J gene TRBJ2-1; 10 nucleotides agree with TRBD2. V shed 5 bases and J 3 bases; nucleotides not matched to a gene: 10. There are 16 residues in the CDR3. From germline, CDR1 is DFQATT and CDR2 SNEGSKA (reference sequence). The chain's CDR3 is CSACPSSSGGYNEQFF. CDR3 coding DNA: TGCAGTGCTTGCCCTTCCTCTAGCGGGGGCTACAATGAGCAGTTCTTC.

The gene calls are TRBV11-2 and TRBJ2-4; 8 nucleotides line up with TRBD1. This CDR3 region has 15 residues. Germline V lookup: CDR1 SGHAT, CDR2 FQNNGV. The trim removed 1 base at V and 6 bases at J, leaving 5 bases unmatched. The CDR3 nucleotides read TGTGCCAGCAGCTTAGGGACCGGACAGGGAAACATTCAGTACTTC. Its translation is CASSLGTGQGNIQYF.

A few counts support this clonotype. The CDR3 nucleotides are TGTGCCATCATGGCCGGTCCGGACGCTGAAGCTTTCTTT. This gives the protein CAIMAGPDAEAFF. This chain joins TRBV10-3 and TRBJ1-1; D uncertain. Germline CDR1 ENHRY, CDR2 SYGVKD. This CDR3 has 13 residues. V was pared by 7 bases and J by 6 bases, with 15 bases between.

The chain has TRBV11-2 and TRBJ2-3, with 7 bases aligning to TRBD2. The CDR3 covers 15 residues. Germline V lookup: CDR1 SGHAT, CDR2 FQNNGV. V shed 5 bases and J 0 bases; nucleotides not matched to a gene: 5. The DNA for the CDR3 is TGTGCCAGCAGCATGACTAGCCGTAGCACAGATACGCAGTATTTT. Translated, it gives CASSMTSRSTDTQYF. Combining the CDR3 with reference TRBV11-2 and TRBJ2-3 gives the whole variable domain EAGVAQSPRYKIIEKRQSVAFWCNPISGHATLYWYQQILGQGPKLLIQFQNNGVVDDSQLPKDRFSAERLKGVDSTLKIQPAKLEDSAVYLCASSMTSRSTDTQYFGPGTRLTVL.